The present T cell receptor (beta chain) was sequenced within a study of shared clonotypes between healthy human individuals. Worth noting for this clone: Its antigen is currently unknown.

The V end lost 6 bases, the J end lost 3 bases, and 11 bases lay between the germline ends. The CDR3 covers 12 residues. The germline V gene has CDR1 SQVTM and CDR2 ANQGSEA. Some clones are missing from TCRdb's copy, which holds only in-frame ones; the method was immunoSEQ multiplex PCR. The sample includes millions of clones, approximately 95% of them seen just once. Study-wide points: Compared with memory subsets, naive subsets generally had larger estimated richness. Generation probabilities of non-shared clonotypes were lower (relative to those shared by all four donors).

The source of this sequence is a man in his late teens or twenties in good health. The material sequenced was naive CD4+ T cells sorted from blood. Subset of the sample: CD45RA+ positively selected. The rearrangement links TRBV29-1 to TRBJ1-1; D remains ambiguous. The CDR3 nucleotides read TGCAGCGTATCCATGCAATACACTGAAGCTTTCTTT. As protein: CSVSMQYTEAFF.